This T cell receptor (beta chain) was identified in a study of a mutant IDH1 vaccine in newly diagnosed glioma. Looking at the study overall: Vaccination followed radiotherapy alone by 4-6 weeks, or accompanied temozolomide cycles. At week 35 came visit V12, and visit V13 followed at week 47.

Time point defined: week 35, safety follow-up. The study gave 300 ug of mutant IDH1 20-mer peptide per vaccine dose, with topical imiquimod. TCRdb's table, derived via immunoSEQ multiplex PCR, lists solely in-frame clones and lacks some. Of approximately 45,000 clones listed, roughly 91% are singletons. In regard to this clone: Its antigen is not known.

The ends lost 3 bases at V and 6 bases at J; junction bases unmatched: 6. The CDR3 has 16 amino acids. Germline CDR1 SGDLS, CDR2 YYNGEE. This sequence joins TRBV9 and TRBJ2-7; 16 nucleotides align to TRBD2. This receptor was identified in a woman between 40 and 50 years old with glioma. Sequences were derived from PBMCs, sampled from a glioma patient whose treatment included an IDH1 peptide vaccine. Here the CDR3 DNA reads TGTGCCAGCAGCGGGGGACTAGCGGGAGGGCAGGGCGAGCAGTACTTC. Protein: CASSGGLAGGQGEQYF.